This T cell receptor beta chain was found in a study of PD-1 blockade in classical Hodgkin lymphoma. Generated by immunoSEQ multiplex PCR, the TCRdb table keeps only in-frame clones and is missing some. The profile shows 75,000 to 100,000 clones, approximately 94% of them singletons. Specified time point: cycle 4 day 1 (C4D1), after more than five weeks of nivolumab. Each and every patient relapsed after autologous stem cell transplantation, and patients got differing brentuximab vedotin exposure. In the case of this clone: Its target is unknown.

Germline assignment: CDR1 MNHNS and CDR2 SASEGT. The CDR3 totals 15 residues. Trimming at V came to 7 bases and at J to 2 bases, leaving 9 bases not matched to a gene. Study-wide results and limits: CD4+ but not CD8+ TCR diversity rose significantly by C4D1. Patients with an early start, nivolumab under 1 year after ASCT, were excluded. Prior to therapy, complete responders displayed diversity much like that of newly diagnosed patients. Newly diagnosed patients reportedly trailed healthy donors in baseline TCR diversity.

This material consisted of peripheral blood mononuclear cells (PBMCs), taken before the fourth cycle of nivolumab. V gene TRBV6-1 combines with J gene TRBJ2-5; TRBD2 agrees at 8 bases. This sequence was found in a human donor with classical Hodgkin lymphoma. The CDR3 sequence: CASTAGAGGQETQYF. The CDR3 DNA is TGTGCCAGCACCGCCGGCGCGGGAGGACAAGAGACCCAGTACTTC.